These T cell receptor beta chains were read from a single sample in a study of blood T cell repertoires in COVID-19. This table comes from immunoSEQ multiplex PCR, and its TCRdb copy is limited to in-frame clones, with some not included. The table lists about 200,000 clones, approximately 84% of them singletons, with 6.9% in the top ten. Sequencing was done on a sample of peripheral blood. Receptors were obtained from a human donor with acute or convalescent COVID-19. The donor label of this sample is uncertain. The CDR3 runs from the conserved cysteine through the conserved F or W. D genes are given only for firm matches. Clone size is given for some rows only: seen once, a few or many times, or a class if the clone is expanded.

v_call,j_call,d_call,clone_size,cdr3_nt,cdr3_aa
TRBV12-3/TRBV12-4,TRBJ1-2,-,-,TGTGCCAGCAGTTTTCGGGGAGACTATGGCTACACCTTC,CASSFRGDYGYTF
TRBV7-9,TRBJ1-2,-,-,TGTGCCAGCAGCGCTACAGGGACTAACTATGGCTACACCTTC,CASSATGTNYGYTF
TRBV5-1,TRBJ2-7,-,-,TGCGCCAGCAGCCCGGACAATACGAGGGAGCAGTACTTC,CASSPDNTREQYF
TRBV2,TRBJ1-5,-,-,TGTGCCAGCAGTGATCTGGGCAGGGGCCGGCCCCAGCATTTT,CASSDLGRGRPQHF
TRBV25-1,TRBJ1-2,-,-,TGTGCCAGCAGTGAATTCCAGTTTAACTATGGCTACACCTTC,CASSEFQFNYGYTF
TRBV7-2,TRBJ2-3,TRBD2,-,TGTGCCAGCAGCTTAGCAGGGACTAGCGGTAGCACAGATACGCAGTATTTT,CASSLAGTSGSTDTQYF
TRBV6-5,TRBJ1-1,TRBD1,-,TGTGCCAGCAGTTACGCAGGGGGGAAGACTTTCTTT,CASSYAGGKTFF
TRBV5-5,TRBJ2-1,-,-,TGTGCCAGCAGCTTCGGCGCAGGGCTTTACAATGAGCAGTTCTTC,CASSFGAGLYNEQFF
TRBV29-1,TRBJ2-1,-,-,TGCAGCGGGCGTGAGCGGTTAGAACTCTCCTACAATGAGCAGTTCTTC,CSGRERLELSYNEQFF
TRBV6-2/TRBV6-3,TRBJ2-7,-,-,TGTGCCAGCAGTAAGCGGACGGTTAGCTCCTACGAGCAGTACTTC,CASSKRTVSSYEQYF
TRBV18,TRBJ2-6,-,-,TGTGCCAGCTCACCGCTATTCACCGGGACATCTAGCTCTGGGGCCAACGTCCTGACTTTC,CASSPLFTGTSSSGANVLTF
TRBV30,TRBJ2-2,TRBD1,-,TGTGCCTGGAGTCAGGCCAGGGCAGGGGGCCCCGGGGAGCTGTTTTTT,CAWSQARAGGPGELFF
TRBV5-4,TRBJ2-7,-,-,TGTGCCAGCAGCTTGGCCAGGGGTGCCTACGAGCAGTACTTC,CASSLARGAYEQYF
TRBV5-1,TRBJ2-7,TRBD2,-,TGCGCCAGCAGCCCAATAACTAGCGGGTTTACCTACGAGCAGTACTTC,CASSPITSGFTYEQYF
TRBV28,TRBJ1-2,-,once,TGTGCCAGCTACCCTCGGGGGAGGGGCTATGGCTACACCTTC,CASYPRGRGYGYTF
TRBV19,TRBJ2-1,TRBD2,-,TGTGCCAGTAGTCCGTCCCACGTGGCGGGAGCTTACAATGAGCAGTTCTTC,CASSPSHVAGAYNEQFF
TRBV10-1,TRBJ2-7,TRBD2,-,TGCGCCAGCAGTGAGTCGCCTAGCGGGCCCGAGCAGTACTTC,CASSESPSGPEQYF
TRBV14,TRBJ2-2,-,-,TGTGCCAGCAGCCAAGATGGGCAGGTCGGGGAGCTGTTTTTT,CASSQDGQVGELFF
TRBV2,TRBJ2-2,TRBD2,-,TGTGCCAGCAGTTTAGCGGGAGGGGGTACCGGGGAGCTGTTTTTT,CASSLAGGGTGELFF
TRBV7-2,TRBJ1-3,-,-,TGTGCCAGCAGCCCAAAAACGGGATCAGGAAACACCATATATTTT,CASSPKTGSGNTIYF
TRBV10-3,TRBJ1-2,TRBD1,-,TGTGCCATCAGTGAGGGACAGGGAACCCATGGCTACACCTTC,CAISEGQGTHGYTF
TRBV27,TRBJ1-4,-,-,TGTGCCAGCAGTTTACGGAAGACGTGGGAGGTTGAAAAACTGTTTTTT,CASSLRKTWEVEKLFF
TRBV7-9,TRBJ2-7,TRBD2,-,TGTGCCAGCACTCCACCCCTCGGGACTAGCGGCAACTGGGACGAGCAGTACTTC,CASTPPLGTSGNWDEQYF
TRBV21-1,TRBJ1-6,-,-,TGTGCCAGCAGCGCCCGGGGGGGGTCACCCCTCCACTTT,CASSARGGSPLHF
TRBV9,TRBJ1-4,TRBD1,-,TGTGCCAGCAGCTTAGGGACAGGGAGTGAAAAACTGTTTTTT,CASSLGTGSEKLFF
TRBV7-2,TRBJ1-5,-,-,TGTGCCAGCAGCGTGCTTGGACAGAAAGTTGGGCCCCAGCATTTT,CASSVLGQKVGPQHF
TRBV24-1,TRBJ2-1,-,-,TGTGCCACCAGTGATCCAGGGGCGAGCTCCTACAATGAGCAGTTCTTC,CATSDPGASSYNEQFF
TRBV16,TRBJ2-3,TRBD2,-,TGTGCCAGCAGCCAAAAAATGGCTAGCGGGCGCACAGATACGCAGTATTTT,CASSQKMASGRTDTQYF
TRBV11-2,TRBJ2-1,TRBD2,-,TGTGCCAGCAGCTTAGTGAGTAGCGGGTATGAGCAGTTCTTC,CASSLVSSGYEQFF